This entry is about one TCR beta chain. TCRdb analysed the 5' RACE reads with MiXCR anew, one entry per CDR3 protein. The data hold 500,000 or so distinct CDR3 sequences, with around 20% observed a single time. This sample is part of a study of identical twins. Deletions cut 10 bases from V and 5 bases from J, with 17 bases between. This CDR3 spans 13 amino acids. These records were also assigned to another study, of T cells expressing NK-cell markers. That study reports: Cells sorted as CD3+CD56+NKG2C+, CD3+CD56+NKG2C- and CD3+CD56-NKG2C+ T cells supplied the TCR beta repertoires. The CD3+CD56-NKG2C+ fraction of a few donors was also led by these clonotypes.

Sequences were obtained from CD4+ T cells sorted from blood. This receptor was taken from a woman under 30 in good health. V is TRBV12-3 or TRBV12-4 and J is TRBJ2-5; the D is unclear. CDR3 in amino acids: CATGSRLGETQYF. DNA of the CDR3: TGTGCCACCGGCAGTAGACTTGGGGAGACCCAGTACTTC.